Included here is one T cell receptor (beta chain) sequence, with context. The antigen is unknown. From its re-call of the 5' RACE reads, TCRdb lists each CDR3 protein once, without DNA. Its listing shows about 460,000 distinct CDR3 sequences. These data belong to a study of T cells expressing NK-cell markers. The CDR3 covers 15 residues. Per the germline V gene, CDR1 is SGHTA and CDR2 is FQGNSA. Study results and limitations: The dominant NKG2C+ clonotypes represented about 1.0-8% of CD8+ T cells in five or six donors.

This receptor was obtained from a woman aged 45-60 years in good health. Sequenced: blood T cells: a sorted CD56 or NKG2C T cell subset, CD4+ or CD8+ T cells, or bulk PBMC T cells (not recorded which). The genes are TRBV7-2 and TRBJ2-1; with no DNA, the TCRdb D assignment of TRBD2 cannot be verified. The CDR3 sequence is CASSLVGAGLYEQFF.